Listed below are T cell receptor beta chains from one sample, sequenced in a study of response to subunit inactivated influenza vaccine. TCRdb reprocessed the RT-PCR reads with MiXCR, giving one entry per CDR3 protein. The table includes fewer than 700,000 distinct CDR3 sequences, 10% to 15% detected once. The input for sequencing was PBMCs from blood, taken 45 days after vaccination. Receptors were obtained from a man in his fifties or sixties who received an inactivated influenza vaccine. The CDR3 runs from the conserved cysteine through the conserved F or W. The size of a clone is reported for some rows only, either as once, few or many, or as a class for expanded clones.

j_call | v_call | clone_size | cdr3_aa
TRBJ2-5 | TRBV3-1 | - | CASSQDRNEETQYF
TRBJ1-1 | TRBV5-1 | many | CASSLDPQGARAFF
TRBJ2-5 | TRBV20-1 | few | CSAGSGSFPETQYF
TRBJ2-1 | TRBV7-2 | many | CASSLVAGFGSYNEQFF
TRBJ2-7 | TRBV10-3 | few | CAISELTYEQYF
TRBJ1-5 | TRBV23-1 | - | CASSHDQAEGAVGTQPQHF
TRBJ2-1 | TRBV25-1 | - | CASSGGGYNEQFF
TRBJ2-3 | TRBV10-3 | - | CAIKSGTDTQYF
TRBJ2-2 | TRBV15 | - | CATSRDAAGGTGELFF
TRBJ2-5 | TRBV24-1 | few | CATGSGETQYF
TRBJ2-3 | TRBV10-3 | few | CAISAGSSTDTQYF
TRBJ2-4 | TRBV12-3/TRBV12-4 | few | CASSQAGGPNIQYF
TRBJ2-5 | TRBV4-2 | many | CASSPLGQGETQYF
TRBJ1-5 | TRBV6-2/TRBV6-3 | few | CASSYSAGNQPQHF
TRBJ2-1 | TRBV29-1 | many | CSVVSGGSYNEQFF
TRBJ1-5 | TRBV7-9 | - | CASSDGLPSNQPQHF
TRBJ2-3 | TRBV7-9 | few | CASSLNGPDTQYF
TRBJ2-6 | TRBV5-1 | few | CASSLRDRSSGANVLTF
TRBJ2-7 | TRBV2 | - | CASSDHSYEQYF
TRBJ2-5 | TRBV5-1 | few | CASRRQGAKEETQYF
TRBJ1-1 | TRBV27 | few | CASSLSAGGGTEAFF
TRBJ2-1 | TRBV6-2/TRBV6-3 | few | CASSTRLAGGATRSYNEQFF
TRBJ2-3 | TRBV5-6 | few | CASSWVAGPTDTQYF
TRBJ2-1 | TRBV15 | - | CATGQVYNEQFF
TRBJ2-7 | TRBV24-1 | - | CATSDQETVEVGKQYF
TRBJ2-3 | TRBV3-1 | - | CASSRDLKDTQYF
TRBJ1-1 | TRBV19 | - | CASSYLGGDTEAFF
TRBJ2-3 | TRBV5-4 | few | CASSFGTSGALTDTQYF
TRBJ2-5 | TRBV5-1 | - | CASSLDRGASQETQYF
TRBJ2-7 | TRBV18 | - | CASSPNSARMGEQYF
TRBJ1-1 | TRBV12-3/TRBV12-4 | many | CASSWVELAEAFF
TRBJ2-2 | TRBV5-5 | few | CASSLAQGKRSGELFF
TRBJ2-5 | TRBV4-2 | few | CASSQRGREKETQYF
TRBJ2-5 | TRBV12-3/TRBV12-4 | - | CASSVAGGPETQYF
TRBJ1-4 | TRBV29-1 | - | CRVNADTRREKLFF
TRBJ2-3 | TRBV12-3/TRBV12-4 | - | CASSPPPGQGPREQYF
TRBJ2-5 | TRBV20-1 | many | CSARDSKAGVGETQYF
TRBJ2-7 | TRBV20-1 | many | CSAGAGTAPYEQYF
TRBJ2-1 | TRBV4-3 | few | CASSHARTSGGVGGDEQFF
TRBJ2-3 | TRBV6-5 | - | CASSYGRGVTDTQYF
TRBJ1-2 | TRBV10-3 | few | CAIWEGIVANYGYTF
TRBJ2-1 | TRBV9 | - | CASSSKTGGLNEQFF
TRBJ1-1 | TRBV27 | - | CASSFALTRGLNTEAFF
TRBJ2-7 | TRBV4-2 | - | CASSQDFTSGSYEQYF
TRBJ2-7 | TRBV30 | many | CAWKDFSTYEQYF
TRBJ1-5 | TRBV10-3 | - | CATMTGSDQPQHF
TRBJ2-7 | TRBV11-2 | many | CASSGTTKISYEQYF
TRBJ2-7 | TRBV4-1 | few | CASSQEGTGGYYEQYF
TRBJ2-2 | TRBV6-2/TRBV6-3 | - | CASRPKGTLTGELFF